This entry concerns a single T cell receptor beta chain. Antigen: not known. This entry comes from a study of cytomegalovirus exposure and HLA in healthy donors. Whole-study context: Early release data held some 79 million unique TCRs from HLA-typed donors.

Findings and limits, study-wide: A later analysis associated some 16,000 TCR beta sequences with HLA alleles at a 0.05 false discovery rate.

The CDR3 is 17 residues long. Deletions cut 4 bases from V and 0 bases from J, with 16 bases between. Germline CDR1 reads MDHEN; CDR2 reads SYDVKM. Primers for the PCR totalled 60 Vbeta and 13 Jbeta. Sequencing was performed with immunoSEQ multiplex PCR; in TCRdb, only in-frame clones are kept and a portion is missing. The sample lists 170,000 or so clones; 84% were seen once. The clonotype originates from a man aged 18-30 years in good health and CMV-seronegative. The chain links TRBV28 to TRBJ2-1; D is possibly TRBD2 (6 bases). The sequenced sample consisted of PBMCs. The DNA of the CDR3 is TGTGCCAGCAGTTCCCCGACTAGTGCAAGCTCCTACAATGAGCAGTTCTTC. Protein product: CASSSPTSASSYNEQFF.